This TCR beta chain was captured by sequencing in a study of regulatory and conventional T cells in RAG deficiency. Between the trimmed V and J ends, which lost 1 base and 1 base, there was a span of 10 bases. Germline V gene data show CDR1 as SNHLY and CDR2 as FYNNEI. The CDR3 runs 15 residues. Generated by immunoSEQ multiplex PCR, the TCRdb table keeps only in-frame clones and is missing some. Of about 50,000 clones in the sample, 85% to 90% were seen once. General study points: Shorter CDR3s in all patient subsets; >75% Treg-Tconv overlap in Omenn. Control T-cell subsets had markedly higher Shannon entropy and lower Simpson indices than RAG-deficient patients.

Conventional CD4+ T cells were sorted from blood as CD25-low CD127-high cells. Turning to this clone: What it recognizes is unknown.

This sample also appeared in a second study, on regulatory T cells. That work contributes: The PCR used 52 TRBV and 13 TRBJ primers.

This receptor was taken from a human donor in good health. The rearrangement uses TRBV2 and TRBJ1-2, with a tentative D call TRBD1 (6 bases). What was sequenced was CD4+ effector T cells sorted from blood. The CDR3 nucleotides are TGTGCCAGCAGTGAAGTAGGAGGGGGTAACTATGGCTACACCTTC. Its protein is CASSEVGGGNYGYTF.